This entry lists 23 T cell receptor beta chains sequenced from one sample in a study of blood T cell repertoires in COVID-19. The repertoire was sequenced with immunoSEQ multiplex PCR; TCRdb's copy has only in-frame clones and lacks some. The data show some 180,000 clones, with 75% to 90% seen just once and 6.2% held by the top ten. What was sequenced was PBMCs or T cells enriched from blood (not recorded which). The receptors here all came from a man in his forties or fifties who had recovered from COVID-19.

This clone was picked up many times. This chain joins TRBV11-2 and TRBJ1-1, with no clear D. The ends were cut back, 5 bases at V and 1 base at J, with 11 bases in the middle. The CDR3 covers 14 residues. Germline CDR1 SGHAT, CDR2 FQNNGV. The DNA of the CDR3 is TGTGCCAGCAGCCCCAGGTTGGGGAACACTGAAGCTTTCTTT. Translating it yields CASSPRLGNTEAFF.

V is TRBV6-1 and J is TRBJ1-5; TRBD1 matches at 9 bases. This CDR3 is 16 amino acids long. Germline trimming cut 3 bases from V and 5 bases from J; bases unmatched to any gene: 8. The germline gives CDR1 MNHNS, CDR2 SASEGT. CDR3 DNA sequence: TGTGCCAGCAGTGATTTGGACAGGGGTTTATATCAGCCCCAGCATTTT. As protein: CASSDLDRGLYQPQHF.

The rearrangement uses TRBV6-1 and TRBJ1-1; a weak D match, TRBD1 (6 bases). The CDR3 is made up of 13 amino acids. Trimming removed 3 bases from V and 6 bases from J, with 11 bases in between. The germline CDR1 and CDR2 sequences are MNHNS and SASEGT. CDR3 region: CASSDGRGPEAFF. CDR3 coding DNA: TGTGCCAGCAGTGACGGCAGGGGCCCTGAAGCTTTCTTT.

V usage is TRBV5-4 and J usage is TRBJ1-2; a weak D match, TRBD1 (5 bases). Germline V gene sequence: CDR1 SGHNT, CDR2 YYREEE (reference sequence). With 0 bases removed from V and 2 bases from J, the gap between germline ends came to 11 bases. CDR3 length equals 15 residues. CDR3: CASSLAGGANYGYTF. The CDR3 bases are TGTGCCAGCAGCTTGGCCGGAGGGGCCAACTATGGCTACACCTTC.

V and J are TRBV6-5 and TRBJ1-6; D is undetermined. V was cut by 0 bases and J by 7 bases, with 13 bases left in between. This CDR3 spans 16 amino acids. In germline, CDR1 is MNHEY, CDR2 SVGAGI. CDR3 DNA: TGTGCCAGCAGTTACTCGGTGATTCTGAGCAATTCACCCCTCCACTTT. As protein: CASSYSVILSNSPLHF.

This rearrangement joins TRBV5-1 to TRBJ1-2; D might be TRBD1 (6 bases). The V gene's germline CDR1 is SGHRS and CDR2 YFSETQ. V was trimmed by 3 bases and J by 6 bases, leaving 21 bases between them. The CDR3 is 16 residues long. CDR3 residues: CASSYTLGQTFDGYTF. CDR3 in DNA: TGCGCCAGCAGCTATACCCTTGGACAGACGTTCGATGGCTACACCTTC.

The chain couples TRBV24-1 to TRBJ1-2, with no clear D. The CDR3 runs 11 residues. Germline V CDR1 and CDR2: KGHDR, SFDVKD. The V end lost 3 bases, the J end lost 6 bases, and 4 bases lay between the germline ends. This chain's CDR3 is CATSDIDGYTF. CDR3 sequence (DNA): TGTGCCACCAGTGATATCGATGGCTACACCTTC.

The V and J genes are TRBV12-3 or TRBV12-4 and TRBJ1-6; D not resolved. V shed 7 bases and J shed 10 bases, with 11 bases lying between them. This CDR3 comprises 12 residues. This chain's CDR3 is CASNQAGSPLHF. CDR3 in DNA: TGTGCCAGCAATCAGGCTGGCTCACCCCTCCACTTT.

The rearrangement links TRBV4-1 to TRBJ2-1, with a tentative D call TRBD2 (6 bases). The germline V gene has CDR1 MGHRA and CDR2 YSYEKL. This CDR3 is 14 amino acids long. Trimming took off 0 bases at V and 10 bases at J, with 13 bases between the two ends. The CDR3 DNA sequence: TGCGCCAGCAGCCAAGATCCCGGACGGGAGGAGCAGTTCTTC. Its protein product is CASSQDPGREEQFF.

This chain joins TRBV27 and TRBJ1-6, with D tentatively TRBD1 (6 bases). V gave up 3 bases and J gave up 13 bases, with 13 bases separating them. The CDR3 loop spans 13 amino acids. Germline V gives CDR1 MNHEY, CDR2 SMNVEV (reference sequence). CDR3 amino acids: CASSFGGVGPLHF. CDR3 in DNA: TGTGCCAGCAGTTTTGGGGGCGTGGGGCCCCTCCACTTT.

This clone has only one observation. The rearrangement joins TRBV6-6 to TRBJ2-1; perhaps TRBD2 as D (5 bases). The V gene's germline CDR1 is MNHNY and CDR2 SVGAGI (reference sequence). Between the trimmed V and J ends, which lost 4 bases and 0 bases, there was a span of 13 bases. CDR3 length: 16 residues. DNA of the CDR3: TGTGCCAGCAGTTCGAGCGGAGCCCCCTCCTACAATGAGCAGTTCTTC. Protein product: CASSSSGAPSYNEQFF.

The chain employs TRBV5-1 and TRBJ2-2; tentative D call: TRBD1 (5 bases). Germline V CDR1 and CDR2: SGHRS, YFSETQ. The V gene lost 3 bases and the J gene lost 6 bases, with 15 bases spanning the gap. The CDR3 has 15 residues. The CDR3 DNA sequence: TGCGCCAGCAGCTCCTCAGGGATTGGGGCCGGGGAGCTGTTTTTT. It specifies CASSSSGIGAGELFF.

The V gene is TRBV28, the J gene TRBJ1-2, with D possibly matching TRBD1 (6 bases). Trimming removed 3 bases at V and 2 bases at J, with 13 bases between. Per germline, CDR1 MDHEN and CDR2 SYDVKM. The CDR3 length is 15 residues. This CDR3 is CASSFRQGFNYGYTF. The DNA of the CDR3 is TGTGCCAGCAGTTTTCGGCAGGGGTTCAACTATGGCTACACCTTC.

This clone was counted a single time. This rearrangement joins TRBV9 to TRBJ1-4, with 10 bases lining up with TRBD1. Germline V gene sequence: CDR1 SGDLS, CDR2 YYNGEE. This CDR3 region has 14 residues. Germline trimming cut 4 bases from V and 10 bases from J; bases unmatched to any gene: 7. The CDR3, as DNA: TGTGCCAGCAGCCTGACAGGGGGCTCAGGAAAACTGTTTTTT. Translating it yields CASSLTGGSGKLFF.

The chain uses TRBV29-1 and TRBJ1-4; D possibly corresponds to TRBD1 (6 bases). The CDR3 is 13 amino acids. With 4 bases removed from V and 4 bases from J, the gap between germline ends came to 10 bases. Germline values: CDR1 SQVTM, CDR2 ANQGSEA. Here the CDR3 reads CSVVPQGNEKLFF. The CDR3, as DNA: TGCAGCGTTGTCCCACAGGGTAATGAAAAACTGTTTTTT. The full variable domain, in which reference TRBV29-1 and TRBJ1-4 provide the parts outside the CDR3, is SAVISQKPSRDICQRGTSLTIQCQVDSQVTMMFWYRQQPGQSLTLIATANQGSEATYESGFVIDKFPISRPNLTFSTLTVSNMSPEDSSIYLCSVVPQGNEKLFFGSGTQLSVL.

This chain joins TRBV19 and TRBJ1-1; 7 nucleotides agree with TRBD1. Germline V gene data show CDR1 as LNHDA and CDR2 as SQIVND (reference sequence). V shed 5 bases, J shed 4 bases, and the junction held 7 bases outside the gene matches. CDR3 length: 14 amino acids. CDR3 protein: CASSARTGVTEAFF. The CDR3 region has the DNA TGTGCCAGTAGTGCTAGAACAGGGGTCACTGAAGCTTTCTTT.

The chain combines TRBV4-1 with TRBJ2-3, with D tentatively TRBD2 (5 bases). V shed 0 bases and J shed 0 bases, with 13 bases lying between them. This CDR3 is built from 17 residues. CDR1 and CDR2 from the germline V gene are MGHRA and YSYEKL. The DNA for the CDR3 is TGCGCCAGCAGCCAAGAATTGGCCCGGACTAGCACAGATACGCAGTATTTT. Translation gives CASSQELARTSTDTQYF.

The CDR3 DNA follows: TGTGCCAGCAGCGCTGCGTTAGGGGGAAATCAGCCCCAGCATTTT. Its protein is CASSAALGGNQPQHF. V is TRBV7-2 and J is TRBJ1-5; maybe TRBD1 (6 bases). There are 15 residues in the CDR3. Germline CDR1 and CDR2: SGHTA and FQGNSA. Trimming shortened V by 5 bases and J by 4 bases, and 15 bases separated the two germline ends.

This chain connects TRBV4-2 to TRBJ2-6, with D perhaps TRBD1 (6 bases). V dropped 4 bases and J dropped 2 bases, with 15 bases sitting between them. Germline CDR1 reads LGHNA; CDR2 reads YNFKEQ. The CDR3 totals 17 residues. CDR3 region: CASSPAGVIPGANVLTF. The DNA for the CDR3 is TGTGCCAGCAGCCCGGCAGGGGTGATCCCTGGGGCCAACGTCCTGACTTTC.

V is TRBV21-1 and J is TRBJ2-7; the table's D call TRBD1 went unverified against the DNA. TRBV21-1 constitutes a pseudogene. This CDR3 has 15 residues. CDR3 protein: CASSKARDSSYEQYF. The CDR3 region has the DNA TGTGCCAGCAGCAAGGCCCGGGACAGCTCCTACGAGCAGTACTTC.

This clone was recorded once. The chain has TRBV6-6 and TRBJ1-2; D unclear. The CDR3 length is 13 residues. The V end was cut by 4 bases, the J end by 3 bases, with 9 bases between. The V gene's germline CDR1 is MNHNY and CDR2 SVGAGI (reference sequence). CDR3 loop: CASSSLGDYGYTF. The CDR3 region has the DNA TGTGCCAGCAGTTCGCTCGGGGACTATGGCTACACCTTC.

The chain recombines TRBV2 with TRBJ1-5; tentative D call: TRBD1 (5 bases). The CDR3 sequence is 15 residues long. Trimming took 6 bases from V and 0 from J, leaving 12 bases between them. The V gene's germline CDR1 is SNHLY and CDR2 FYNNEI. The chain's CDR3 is CASSSGLYSNQPQHF. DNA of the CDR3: TGTGCCAGCAGCTCGGGACTCTATAGCAATCAGCCCCAGCATTTT.

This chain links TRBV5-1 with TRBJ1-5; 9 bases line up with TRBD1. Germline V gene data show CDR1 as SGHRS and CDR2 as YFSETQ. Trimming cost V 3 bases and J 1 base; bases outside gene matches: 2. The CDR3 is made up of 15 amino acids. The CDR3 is CASSWGQGSNQPQHF. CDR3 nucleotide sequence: TGCGCCAGCAGCTGGGGACAGGGAAGCAATCAGCCCCAGCATTTT.